The 20 T cell receptor beta chains presented below share a single source sample, sequenced in a study. TCRdb called the 5' RACE reads again in MiXCR, with one record for every CDR3 protein. The data show tens of thousands of distinct CDR3 sequences, around 26% seen once. Specimen: naive CD4+ T cells sorted from blood. This sample's subset: naive CD4+ T cells, CD4+CD45RA+CD25-. These receptors all come from a female donor with breast cancer.

The chain combines TRBV6-6 with TRBJ2-1; D is undetermined. CDR3 length: 13 residues. Germline values: CDR1 MNHNY, CDR2 SVGAGI (reference sequence). Trimming took 5 bases from V and 3 from J, leaving 8 bases between them. The CDR3 DNA sequence: TGTGCCAGCAGTGACCAGCGCTACAATGAGCAGTTCTTC. This translates into CASSDQRYNEQFF.

A few counts support this clonotype. This chain links TRBV27 with TRBJ2-3, with 8 bases identical to TRBD1. Per the germline V gene, CDR1 is MNHEY and CDR2 is SMNVEV (reference sequence). The CDR3 loop spans 15 amino acids. Losses at the gene ends were 9 bases for V and 2 bases for J; bases not matched to a gene: 10. The CDR3 sequence: CASSAGGWDTDTQYF. In DNA, the CDR3 is TGTGCCAGTAGTGCAGGGGGCTGGGACACAGATACGCAGTATTTT.

The J gene is TRBJ2-2, the V gene TRBV28, with D uncertain. CDR3 length: 16 residues. The germline V gene encodes CDR1 MDHEN and CDR2 SYDVKM. The V end was cut by 3 bases, the J end by 4 bases, with 15 bases between. CDR3 sequence: CASSFLQKVVTGELFF. CDR3 nucleotide sequence: TGTGCCAGCAGTTTTCTTCAGAAGGTTGTCACCGGGGAGCTGTTTTTT.

About this clonotype itself: One base away lies a much larger clone, so this may be a sequencing read error. The rearrangement uses TRBV20-1 and TRBJ2-1; D gene unclear. This CDR3 region has 11 residues. Germline V gene sequence: CDR1 DFQATT, CDR2 SNEGSKA (reference sequence). CDR3 nucleotide sequence: TGCAGTGCTCTTGGGCGCAATGAGCGGTTCTTC. Residues: CSALGRNERFF.

This clonotype turned up a few times. The chain carries TRBV5-4 and TRBJ2-1; unclear D gene. The V end was cut by 1 base, the J end by 2 bases, with 10 bases between. This CDR3 has 15 amino acids. The germline CDR1 and CDR2 sequences are SGHNT and YYREEE (reference sequence). In DNA, the CDR3 is TGTGCCAGCAGCTTGTTCGACCCCCCCTACAATGAGCAGTTCTTC. Translated: CASSLFDPPYNEQFF.

The rearrangement uses TRBV6-1 and TRBJ1-3, with TRBD1 as a possible D gene (6 bases). V lost 3 bases and J 3 bases, leaving 12 bases between the germline ends. CDR1 and CDR2 (germline): MNHNS, SASEGT. CDR3 size: 15 residues. CDR3 protein: CASSEQGRGGNTIYF. The CDR3 DNA follows: TGTGCCAGCAGTGAGCAGGGGCGCGGTGGAAACACCATATATTTT.

This clonotype was seen more than once but under ten times. This chain links TRBV4-3 with TRBJ2-5, with TRBD2 matching over 9 bases. This CDR3 is 16 amino acids long. CDR1 is LGHNA, CDR2 YSLEER, per germline. V lost 0 bases, J lost 6 bases, and 8 bases stayed unmatched. CDR3 DNA: TGCGCCAGCAGCCAAGATGGTAGCGGGAGCACGAAGACCCAGTACTTC. Protein: CASSQDGSGSTKTQYF.

This clonotype was seen only a few times. This rearrangement joins TRBV20-1 to TRBJ2-2; 9 bases match TRBD2. CDR3 length equals 14 residues. Germline loops: CDR1 DFQATT, CDR2 SNEGSKA (reference sequence). Trimming at V came to 5 bases and at J to 7 bases, leaving 8 bases not matched to a gene. This CDR3 is CSAGTSPHGGELFF. The CDR3 DNA reads as TGCAGTGCTGGGACTAGCCCCCACGGCGGGGAGCTGTTTTTT.

This clonotype was observed at least ten times. The chain is built from TRBV3-1 and TRBJ1-6, with D perhaps matching TRBD1 (6 bases). CDR1 is LGHDT and CDR2 is YNNKEL in the germline V gene (reference sequence). The V and J ends lost 3 bases and 8 bases respectively, with 8 bases between them. The CDR3 covers 13 residues. The CDR3 region is CASSQYRDSPLHF. DNA for the CDR3: TGTGCCAGCAGCCAGTACAGGGATTCACCCCTCCACTTT.

This clonotype was observed many times. The rearrangement joins TRBV4-3 to TRBJ2-1; 11 bases agree with TRBD2. Germline V gene lookup returns CDR1 LGHNA and CDR2 YSLEER. This CDR3 contains 15 residues. V lost 0 bases and J lost 6; bases outside the gene matches: 1. CDR3 protein: CASSQDSGRVNEQFF. CDR3 bases: TGCGCCAGCAGCCAAGATAGCGGGAGGGTCAATGAGCAGTTCTTC.

The V gene is TRBV2, the J gene TRBJ1-2; 10 positions agree with TRBD1. Germline assignment: CDR1 SNHLY and CDR2 FYNNEI. The CDR3 covers 15 residues. The trim removed 3 bases at V and 7 bases at J, leaving 8 bases unmatched. The CDR3 reads CASSESRDRGPGYTF. Written as DNA, the CDR3 is TGTGCCAGCAGTGAGAGTAGAGACAGGGGGCCTGGCTACACCTTC.

This clonotype was counted only a few times. The V and J genes are TRBV11-2 and TRBJ2-7; TRBD1 agrees at 8 bases. The CDR3 runs 15 residues. V lost 1 base to trimming and J lost 3 bases; unmatched junction nucleotides: 5. Germline loops: CDR1 SGHAT, CDR2 FQNNGV. CDR3 in amino acids: CASSLGPGQDYEQYF. The CDR3 coding sequence is TGTGCCAGCAGCTTAGGACCGGGACAGGACTACGAGCAGTACTTC.

The chain links TRBV9 to TRBJ2-3; D not certain. CDR3 size: 17 residues. Germline V CDR1 and CDR2: SGDLS, YYNGEE. Between the trimmed V and J ends, which lost 0 bases and 2 bases, there was a span of 16 bases. DNA of the CDR3: TGTGCCAGCAGCGTAGATACGATCGGGCTAGTCACAGATACGCAGTATTTT. Translation: CASSVDTIGLVTDTQYF. The complete variable domain, with remaining parts taken from reference TRBV9 and TRBJ2-3, reads DSGVTQTPKHLITATGQRVTLRCSPRSGDLSVYWYQQSLDQGLQFLIQYYNGEERAKGNILERFSAQQFPDLHSELNLSSLELGDSALYFCASSVDTIGLVTDTQYFGPGTRLTVL.

This clonotype was counted between two and nine times. The rearrangement joins TRBV7-2 to TRBJ2-5, with D possibly TRBD2 on 6 matching bases. CDR3 length: 13 residues. V lost 5 bases, J lost 1 base, and 8 bases lay in between. Germline-derived CDR1 and CDR2 are SGHTA and FQGNSA. The CDR3 reads CASSRGLQETQYF. CDR3 nucleotides: TGTGCCAGCAGCCGGGGACTCCAAGAGACCCAGTACTTC. The full variable domain, with the rest looked up from reference TRBV7-2 and TRBJ2-5, is GAGVSQSPSNKVTEKGKDVELRCDPISGHTALYWYRQSLGQGLEFLIYFQGNSAPDKSGLPSDRFSAERTGGSVSTLTIQRTQQEDSAVYLCASSRGLQETQYFGPGTRLLVL.

The rearrangement joins TRBV7-2 to TRBJ1-3; D perhaps matches TRBD1 (6 bases). The CDR3 spans 16 residues. Trimming took 1 base from V and 0 from J, leaving 10 bases between them. Per the germline V gene, CDR1 is SGHTA and CDR2 is FQGNSA. CDR3 coding DNA: TGTGCCAGCAGCTTAGACAGGGCCTACTCTGGAAACACCATATATTTT. Protein sequence: CASSLDRAYSGNTIYF.

This chain links TRBV29-1 with TRBJ2-6; D might be TRBD2 (6 bases). The CDR3 length is 14 residues. V was cut by 4 bases and J by 0 bases, with 7 bases left in between. CDR1 is SQVTM and CDR2 is ANQGSEA in the germline V gene. This chain's CDR3 is CSVVGGSGANVLTF. The CDR3 nucleotides read TGCAGCGTTGTGGGGGGCTCTGGGGCCAACGTCCTGACTTTC. The variable domain in full, with the rest retrieved from reference TRBV29-1 and TRBJ2-6, is SAVISQKPSRDICQRGTSLTIQCQVDSQVTMMFWYRQQPGQSLTLIATANQGSEATYESGFVIDKFPISRPNLTFSTLTVSNMSPEDSSIYLCSVVGGSGANVLTFGAGSRLTVL.

The table lists this clonotype with a few counts. V usage is TRBV6-1 and J usage is TRBJ1-5; D unresolved. In germline, CDR1 is MNHNS, CDR2 SASEGT. Deletions cut 4 bases from V and 0 bases from J, with 10 bases between. CDR3 length equals 15 residues. For the CDR3, the DNA is TGTGCCAGCAGTGTGGAATCAGTTAGCAATCAGCCCCAGCATTTT. This translates into CASSVESVSNQPQHF.

Concerning this clonotype: Likely a read error: the CDR3 ends without its conserved phenylalanine or tryptophan. V usage is TRBV7-9 and J usage is TRBJ2-1, with D possibly being TRBD2 (7 bases). Per germline, CDR1 SEHNR and CDR2 FQNEAQ (reference sequence). CDR3 length equals 12 residues. Trimming removed 5 bases from V and 10 bases from J, with 12 bases in between. Here the CDR3 DNA reads TGTGCCAGCAGCCCTACGGGGGGCGAGCAGTTCCTC. It is translated as CASSPTGGEQFL.

The chain has TRBV14 and TRBJ1-2; the D gene is possibly TRBD1 (5 bases). The ends were cut back, 4 bases at V and 6 bases at J, with 15 bases in the middle. The CDR3 runs to 14 residues. Germline-derived CDR1 and CDR2 are SGHDN and FVKESK. The CDR3 loop is CASSLGTVLNGYTF. The DNA for the CDR3 is TGTGCCAGCAGCCTCGGGACGGTTTTGAATGGCTACACCTTC.

This clonotype has only a few counts. Sequence at one end of the junction differs from germline and may be a read error. The chain uses TRBV5-1 and TRBJ1-1; D possibly corresponds to TRBD1 (5 bases). The CDR3 is made up of 13 amino acids. The germline V gene encodes CDR1 SGHRS and CDR2 YFSETQ. The CDR3 sequence: CASRRTLNTGAFF. CDR3 nucleotide sequence: TGCGCCAGCCGAAGGACACTGAACACTGGAGCTTTCTTT.